A selection of T cell receptor beta chains follows, all from one sample in a study of shared clonotypes between healthy human individuals. Assay: immunoSEQ multiplex PCR; the TCRdb copy retains only in-frame clones and omits some. The sample lists around 560,000 clones, around 95% occurring once. What was sequenced was naive CD8+ T cells sorted from blood. These receptors all come from a woman in her twenties or thirties in good health. Each CDR3 is given with its conserved first and last residue.

V gene: TRBV29-1; J gene: TRBJ2-7; CDR3 protein: CSVTTSGIYEQYF
V gene: TRBV15; J gene: TRBJ2-7; CDR3 protein: CATGDGIRSYEQYF
V gene: TRBV11-3; J gene: TRBJ2-1; CDR3 protein: CASSGLEDNEQFF
V gene: TRBV5-6; J gene: TRBJ2-7; CDR3 protein: CASSPGTGGYEQYF
V gene: TRBV9; J gene: TRBJ2-7; CDR3 protein: CASSVGGTSSYEQYF
V gene: TRBV28; J gene: TRBJ2-7; CDR3 protein: CASSLLANPYEQYF
V gene: TRBV19; J gene: TRBJ2-1; CDR3 protein: CASSKPRLAGNNEQFF
V gene: TRBV5-6; J gene: TRBJ2-7; CDR3 protein: CASSLEFHEQYF
V gene: TRBV4-1; J gene: TRBJ2-5; CDR3 protein: CASSRDGEETQYF
V gene: TRBV29-1; J gene: TRBJ2-7; CDR3 protein: CSVVTGGYEQYF
V gene: TRBV9; J gene: TRBJ2-7; CDR3 protein: CASSPEDSYVYEQYF
V gene: TRBV10-3; J gene: TRBJ2-5; CDR3 protein: CAISPTGTGEQYF
V gene: TRBV18; J gene: TRBJ2-1; CDR3 protein: CASSPPGALGAGVSNEQFF
V gene: TRBV5-6; J gene: TRBJ1-1; CDR3 protein: CASSFGQSWTEAFF
V gene: TRBV5-4; J gene: TRBJ1-1; CDR3 protein: CASSRGTFEAFF
V gene: TRBV7-9; J gene: TRBJ2-7; CDR3 protein: CASSGESSYEQYF
V gene: TRBV28; J gene: TRBJ2-7; CDR3 protein: CASSPTSGRARQYF
V gene: TRBV28; J gene: TRBJ2-3; CDR3 protein: CASRIRDSSTDTQYF
V gene: TRBV4-1; J gene: TRBJ2-3; CDR3 protein: CASSQDEIVATRGTSTDTQYF
V gene: TRBV9; J gene: TRBJ2-1; CDR3 protein: CASSVGGEGLAGENEQFF
V gene: TRBV7-8; J gene: TRBJ2-2; CDR3 protein: CASSLWLALPGELFF
V gene: TRBV19; J gene: TRBJ2-7; CDR3 protein: CATRQGAGYEQYF
V gene: TRBV4-1; J gene: TRBJ2-1; CDR3 protein: CASSQDRLERISSYNEQFF
V gene: TRBV5-1; J gene: TRBJ1-2; CDR3 protein: CASSRVTGNANYGYTF
V gene: TRBV27; J gene: TRBJ2-7; CDR3 protein: CASSGRAYEQYF
V gene: TRBV30; J gene: TRBJ1-1; CDR3 protein: CAWSVEGRTEAFF
V gene: TRBV4-1; J gene: TRBJ1-1; CDR3 protein: CASSQAGPAEAFF
V gene: TRBV18; J gene: TRBJ1-5; CDR3 protein: CASSPRQDQPQHF
V gene: TRBV27; J gene: TRBJ1-5; CDR3 protein: CASSLIGSNQPQHF
V gene: TRBV27; J gene: TRBJ2-3; CDR3 protein: CASSSPYADTQYF
V gene: TRBV2; J gene: TRBJ2-7; CDR3 protein: CASSEGQGDEQYF
V gene: TRBV6-1; J gene: TRBJ1-5; CDR3 protein: CASSEADFYVGREDQPQHF
V gene: TRBV27; J gene: TRBJ1-6; CDR3 protein: CASSGGHNSPLHF
V gene: TRBV5-6; J gene: TRBJ1-2; CDR3 protein: CASSLPNSNYGYTF
V gene: TRBV29-1; J gene: TRBJ1-1; CDR3 protein: CSVAGTGGTEAFF
V gene: TRBV27; J gene: TRBJ2-7; CDR3 protein: CASSSLGPSYEQYF
V gene: TRBV21-1; J gene: TRBJ1-5; CDR3 protein: CASSKQGAYQPQHF
V gene: TRBV19; J gene: TRBJ2-5; CDR3 protein: CASSIGASTQYF
V gene: TRBV19; J gene: TRBJ2-7; CDR3 protein: CASSITGGPYEQYF
V gene: TRBV5-1; J gene: TRBJ2-1; CDR3 protein: CASSWSLAGGYNEQFF
V gene: TRBV5-4; J gene: TRBJ2-3; CDR3 protein: CASSSRYTGVDTQYF
V gene: TRBV2; J gene: TRBJ1-5; CDR3 protein: CASSEAGRGRNQPQHF
V gene: TRBV29-1; J gene: TRBJ2-7; CDR3 protein: CSVESSTGTNYEQYF
V gene: TRBV6-5; J gene: TRBJ1-1; CDR3 protein: CASSYSDRPEEAFF
V gene: TRBV27; J gene: TRBJ2-7; CDR3 protein: CASSWTGATYEQYF
V gene: TRBV19; J gene: TRBJ1-2; CDR3 protein: CASSAGYGYTF